One sample yielded the 15 T cell receptor beta chains listed below, sequenced in a study of blood T cell repertoires in COVID-19. TCRdb's copy holds only in-frame clones and misses some; the assay was immunoSEQ multiplex PCR. The sample shows about 110,000 clones, 70% to 85% of them seen only once. Sequencing input: peripheral blood. The receptors were gathered from a woman between 55 and 75 years old with acute or convalescent COVID-19.

This rearrangement joins TRBV12-5 to TRBJ2-1; D is perhaps TRBD2 (6 bases). Germline loops: CDR1 LGHNT, CDR2 FRNRAP. The CDR3 has 14 residues. Trimming shortened V by 7 bases and J by 7 bases, and 17 bases separated the two germline ends. The CDR3 nucleotides are TGTGCTAGTGCCCCCCCGGAAGGAGGGAATGAGCAGTTCTTC. Protein product: CASAPPEGGNEQFF.

The chain carries TRBV5-4 and TRBJ1-1, with 7 bases that match TRBD1. This CDR3 is 14 amino acids long. CDR1 is SGHNT, CDR2 YYREEE, per germline (reference sequence). V gave up 4 bases and J gave up 3 bases; unmatched junction bases: 6. The CDR3 loop reads CASSPRTGYTEAFF. In nucleotides, the CDR3 is TGTGCCAGCAGCCCCCGGACAGGCTACACTGAAGCTTTCTTT.

V usage is TRBV5-1 and J usage is TRBJ1-1; D call uncertain. The CDR3 loop spans 14 amino acids. CDR1 is SGHRS and CDR2 is YFSETQ in the germline V gene. The V end was cut by 2 bases, the J end by 6 bases, with 14 bases between. This chain's CDR3 is CASSLFGGRSEAFF. CDR3 DNA sequence: TGCGCCAGCAGCTTATTCGGCGGGAGGTCTGAAGCTTTCTTT.

This chain links TRBV7-9 with TRBJ1-1; D may be TRBD1 (6 bases). The CDR3 is 13 residues long. Germline CDR1 SEHNR, CDR2 FQNEAQ (reference sequence). V lost 1 base and J 5 bases, leaving 8 bases between the germline ends. The CDR3 region has the DNA TGTGCCAGCAGCTTAGAGGGGGAGACTGAAGCTTTCTTT. Translation gives CASSLEGETEAFF.

This clone has a handful of counts. This chain joins TRBV2 and TRBJ2-7; no firm D call. V gave up 2 bases and J gave up 2 bases, with 7 bases separating them. The CDR3 loop spans 13 amino acids. Looked up from germline, CDR1 is SNHLY and CDR2 is FYNNEI. In nucleotides, the CDR3 is TGTGCCAGCAGTGAACCCCCTGCCTACGAGCAGTACTTC. This translates into CASSEPPAYEQYF.

The rearrangement joins TRBV7-8 to TRBJ2-7; 12 bases fit TRBD1. V was pared by 1 base and J by 6 bases, with 4 bases of the junction left unmatched. The CDR3 totals 15 residues. Germline-derived CDR1 and CDR2 are SGHVS and FQNEAQ. The CDR3, as DNA: TGTGCCAGCAGCTTAGGGGACAGGGGGCTGTTCGAGCAGTACTTC. This gives the protein CASSLGDRGLFEQYF. Variable domain in full (rest from reference TRBV7-8 and TRBJ2-7): GAGVSQSPRYKVAKRGQDVALRCDPISGHVSLFWYQQALGQGPEFLTYFQNEAQLDKSGLPSDRFFAERPEGSVSTLKIQRTQQEDSAVYLCASSLGDRGLFEQYFGPGTRLTVT.

V is TRBV3-1 (or the pseudogene TRBV3-2) and J is TRBJ1-4, with no clear D. Trimming removed 4 bases from V and 0 bases from J, with 6 bases in between. Per the germline V gene, CDR1 is LGHDT and CDR2 is YNNKEL (reference sequence). The CDR3 runs to 14 residues. CDR3 sequence: CASSPGATNEKLFF. CDR3 sequence (DNA): TGTGCCAGCAGCCCCGGAGCAACTAATGAAAAACTGTTTTTT.

This rearrangement joins TRBV7-2 to TRBJ2-5; 10 bases are shared with TRBD2. Germline assignment: CDR1 SGHTA and CDR2 FQGNSA. The CDR3 contains 17 residues. V was pared by 5 bases and J by 0 bases, with 9 bases of the junction left unmatched. CDR3 region: CASSIGSLAGDQETQYF. In nucleotides, the CDR3 is TGTGCCAGCAGCATAGGGAGTCTAGCGGGGGACCAAGAGACCCAGTACTTC. Based on the CDR3 plus reference TRBV7-2 and TRBJ2-5, the full variable domain is GAGVSQSPSNKVTEKGKDVELRCDPISGHTALYWYRQSLGQGLEFLIYFQGNSAPDKSGLPSDRFSAERTGGSVSTLTIQRTQQEDSAVYLCASSIGSLAGDQETQYFGPGTRLLVL.

The gene calls are TRBV19 and TRBJ2-1; 10 positions match TRBD2. This CDR3 contains 17 residues. Germline V gives CDR1 LNHDA, CDR2 SQIVND (reference sequence). With V trimmed by 5 bases and J by 5 bases, 12 bases remained unmatched. The CDR3 DNA sequence: TGTGCCAGTAGTTCGCCTACTAGCGGGGTTGGGAACAATGAGCAGTTCTTC. Translated, it gives CASSSPTSGVGNNEQFF.

V is TRBV7-9 and J is TRBJ2-2, with 7 bases fitting TRBD1. The CDR3 length is 17 residues. CDR1 and CDR2 from the germline V gene are SEHNR and FQNEAQ (reference sequence). V lost 5 bases, J lost 2 bases, and 11 bases stayed unmatched. CDR3 region: CASSVGTDSSNTGELFF. CDR3 coding DNA: TGTGCCAGCAGCGTAGGGACAGACAGTTCTAACACCGGGGAGCTGTTTTTT. The variable domain in full, with the rest retrieved from reference TRBV7-9 and TRBJ2-2, is DTGVSQNPRHKITKRGQNVTFRCDPISEHNRLYWYRQTLGQGPEFLTYFQNEAQLEKSRLLSDRFSAERPKGSFSTLEIQRTEQGDSAMYLCASSVGTDSSNTGELFFGEGSRLTVL.

The chain couples TRBV5-1 to TRBJ2-6; 7 positions agree with TRBD1. Germline V gene sequence: CDR1 SGHRS, CDR2 YFSETQ. This CDR3 comprises 17 residues. V was clipped by 4 bases and J by 2 bases; unmatched bases: 9. Here the CDR3 reads CASSPVGTGAGANVLTF. DNA for the CDR3: TGCGCCAGCAGCCCTGTTGGAACAGGGGCTGGGGCCAACGTCCTGACTTTC.

The chain uses TRBV6-5 and TRBJ2-7, with 7 positions matching TRBD1. Looked up from germline, CDR1 is MNHEY and CDR2 is SVGAGI. The CDR3 sequence is 14 residues long. V shed 2 bases and J 2 bases; nucleotides not matched to a gene: 3. The CDR3 sequence is CASSYGDRTYEQYF. The CDR3 DNA reads TGTGCCAGCAGTTACGGGGACAGAACCTACGAGCAGTACTTC.

The chain combines TRBV6-5 with TRBJ1-3, with 8 nucleotides matching TRBD1. Losses at the gene ends were 5 bases for V and 2 bases for J; bases not matched to a gene: 5. The CDR3 consists of 15 residues. Germline values: CDR1 MNHEY, CDR2 SVGAGI. The CDR3 nucleotides read TGTGCCAGCAGTCCGACAGGGGTTCCTGGAAACACCATATATTTT. This sequence encodes CASSPTGVPGNTIYF.

The table lists this clone with a few counts. The genes are TRBV7-8 and TRBJ1-1, with D tentatively TRBD1 (5 bases). Trimming shortened V by 5 bases and J by 4 bases, and 14 bases separated the two germline ends. This CDR3 spans 14 amino acids. The germline gives CDR1 SGHVS, CDR2 FQNEAQ. The chain's CDR3 is CASSPGAGTTEAFF. Here the CDR3 DNA reads TGTGCCAGCAGCCCAGGAGCGGGGACCACTGAAGCTTTCTTT.

The chain couples TRBV7-9 to TRBJ1-1, with D perhaps TRBD1 (5 bases). This CDR3 is built from 17 residues. In germline, CDR1 is SEHNR, CDR2 FQNEAQ (reference sequence). Trimming removed 5 bases from V and 2 bases from J, with 21 bases in between. The CDR3, as DNA: TGTGCCAGCAGCCCGCGGGGGTATGGGGCTCTAAACACTGAAGCTTTCTTT. This encodes CASSPRGYGALNTEAFF.